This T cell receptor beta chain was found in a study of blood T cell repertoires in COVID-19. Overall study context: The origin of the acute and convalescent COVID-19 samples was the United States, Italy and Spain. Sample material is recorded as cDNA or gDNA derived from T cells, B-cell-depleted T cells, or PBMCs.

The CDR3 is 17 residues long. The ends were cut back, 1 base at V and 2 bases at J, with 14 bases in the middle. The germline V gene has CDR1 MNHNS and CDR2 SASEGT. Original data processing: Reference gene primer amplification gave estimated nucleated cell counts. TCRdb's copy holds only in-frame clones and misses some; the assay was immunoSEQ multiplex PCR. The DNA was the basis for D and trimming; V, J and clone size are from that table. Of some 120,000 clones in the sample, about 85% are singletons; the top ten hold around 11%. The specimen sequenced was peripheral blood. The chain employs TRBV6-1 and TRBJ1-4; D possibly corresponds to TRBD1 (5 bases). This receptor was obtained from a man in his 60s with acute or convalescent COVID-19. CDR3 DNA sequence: TGTGCCAGCAGTGAAGGCCTATCGACAGTTACTAATGAAAAACTGTTTTTT. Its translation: CASSEGLSTVTNEKLFF.